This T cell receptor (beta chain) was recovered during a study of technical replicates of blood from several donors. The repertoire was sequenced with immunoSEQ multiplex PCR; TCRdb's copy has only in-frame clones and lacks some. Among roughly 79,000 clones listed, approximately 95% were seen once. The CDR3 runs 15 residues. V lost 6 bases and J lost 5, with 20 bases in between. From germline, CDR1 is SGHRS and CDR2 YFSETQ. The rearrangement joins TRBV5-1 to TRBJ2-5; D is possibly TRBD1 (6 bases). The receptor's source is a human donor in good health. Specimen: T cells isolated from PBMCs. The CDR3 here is CASNPRDTFAETQYF. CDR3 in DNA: TGCGCCAGCAACCCCCGGGACACCTTCGCTGAGACCCAGTACTTC.